Below, 30 T cell receptor beta chains from the same sample are listed, as sequenced in a study of blood T cell repertoires in COVID-19 (dated by TCRdb to about 2020). Libraries came from the immunoSEQ multiplex PCR assay. Entries here come from immuneACCESS through TCRdb and include only in-frame sequences with V and J called. Some clones fail to appear in such tables; in the studies checked, an unresolved V gene covers under half of the shortfall, and the cause of the remainder is unknown. This sample is represented by fewer than 85,000 clones; around three quarters of them were singletons. Jointly, the top ten make up around 27% of the sample. The sample comprised peripheral blood. The source of these receptors is a man between 60 and 75 years old with active or convalescent COVID-19.

A single count supports this clone. The chain has TRBV7-2 and TRBJ2-1; tentatively, D is TRBD1 (5 bases). Per the germline V gene, CDR1 is SGHTA and CDR2 is FQGNSA. There are 14 residues in the CDR3. V lost 4 bases to trimming and J lost 2 bases, with 9 bases between them. The CDR3 DNA follows: TGTGCCAGCAGCTCAGGGATAGCCTACAATGAGCAGTTCTTC. Its protein is CASSSGIAYNEQFF.

The chain couples TRBV27 to TRBJ2-3; D perhaps matches TRBD1 (5 bases). The V gene's germline CDR1 is MNHEY and CDR2 SMNVEV (reference sequence). This CDR3 contains 15 residues. Trimming left V 6 bases short and J 0 bases short, with 13 bases between. The DNA for the CDR3 is TGTGCCAGCAGGCTAGGGGTTTCCAGCACAGATACGCAGTATTTT. Translating gives CASRLGVSSTDTQYF.

The CDR3, as DNA: TGCGCCAGCAGCGCGGGGCAGGGAAATCAGCCCCAGCATTTT. Translating it yields CASSAGQGNQPQHF. The chain joins TRBV5-1 to TRBJ1-5, with D perhaps matching TRBD1 (5 bases). CDR3 length: 14 residues. The germline V gene encodes CDR1 SGHRS and CDR2 YFSETQ. V lost 4 bases, J lost 4 bases, and 12 bases lay in between.

V is TRBV4-1 and J is TRBJ2-1; TRBD2 matches at 7 bases. The ends lost 4 bases at V and 4 bases at J; junction bases unmatched: 1. Germline V gives CDR1 MGHRA, CDR2 YSYEKL. The CDR3 has 13 residues. This CDR3 is CASSLGGYNEQFF. CDR3 DNA sequence: TGCGCCAGCAGCCTCGGGGGGTACAATGAGCAGTTCTTC.

The chain has TRBV12-5 and TRBJ2-7; D is uncertain. Trimming took 1 base from V and 6 from J, leaving 7 bases between them. This CDR3 is built from 12 residues. CDR1 and CDR2 from the germline V gene are LGHNT and FRNRAP. CDR3 loop: CASGLGLAEQYF. CDR3 sequence (DNA): TGTGCTAGTGGTTTGGGGTTAGCCGAGCAGTACTTC. The whole variable domain, remainder taken from reference TRBV12-5 and TRBJ2-7, is DARVTQTPRHKVTEMGQEVTMRCQPILGHNTVFWYRQTMMQGLELLAYFRNRAPLDDSGMPKDRFSAEMPDATLATLKIQPSEPRDSAVYFCASGLGLAEQYFGPGTRLTVT.

The V gene is TRBV2, the J gene TRBJ1-1; TRBD1 matches at 9 bases. V dropped 6 bases and J dropped 8; count of bases not matched to a gene: 4. CDR1 and CDR2 from the germline V gene are SNHLY and FYNNEI. This CDR3 has 12 residues. The CDR3 DNA is TGTGCCAGCAGCGCGGACAGGGGCGAAGCTTTCTTT. Protein sequence: CASSADRGEAFF.

This clone came up a few times. The DNA for the CDR3 is TGTGCCACCGCAGGGGAGAGTGAGCAGTTCTTC. It translates to CATAGESEQFF. This sequence joins TRBV2 and TRBJ2-1; tentatively, D is TRBD1 (6 bases). Trimming took off 10 bases at V and 9 bases at J, with 13 bases between the two ends. Germline CDR1 and CDR2: SNHLY and FYNNEI. The CDR3 has 11 amino acids.

V usage is TRBV3-1 (or the pseudogene TRBV3-2) and J usage is TRBJ2-3; possibly TRBD1 for D (5 bases). Deletions cut 1 base from V and 2 bases from J, with 7 bases between. The CDR3 sequence is 14 residues long. Germline CDR1 and CDR2: LGHDT and YNNKEL (reference sequence). This CDR3 reads CASSQGQTTDTQYF. In DNA, the CDR3 is TGTGCCAGCAGCCAAGGACAGACCACAGATACGCAGTATTTT.

The chain links TRBV4-1 to TRBJ2-5; 11 positions agree with TRBD1. Germline V lookup: CDR1 MGHRA, CDR2 YSYEKL. There are 16 residues in the CDR3. The trim removed 4 bases at V and 3 bases at J, leaving 7 bases unmatched. The CDR3 loop is CASSLGTGGGEETQYF. In DNA form, the CDR3 reads TGCGCCAGCAGCCTTGGGACAGGGGGTGGAGAAGAGACCCAGTACTTC.

This clone showed up just a few times. The rearrangement uses TRBV7-6 and TRBJ1-5, with TRBD1 identical over 8 bases. This CDR3 comprises 18 residues. V shed 2 bases, J shed 6 bases, and the junction held 15 bases outside the gene matches. Germline loops: CDR1 SGHVS, CDR2 FNYEAQ. The CDR3 loop is CASSLKPPPDRVGQPQHF. As DNA, the CDR3 is TGTGCCAGCAGCTTAAAACCCCCCCCGGACAGGGTCGGTCAGCCCCAGCATTTT.

The chain links TRBV7-3 to TRBJ2-3, with TRBD2 identical over 10 bases. This CDR3 is built from 13 residues. Germline values: CDR1 SGHTA, CDR2 FQGTGA. The V segment lost 2 bases and the J segment 10 bases; nucleotides outside the gene matches: 3. CDR3 in DNA: TGTGCCAGCAGCTTATTAGCGGGGGGTGCGCAGTATTTT. Its translation: CASSLLAGGAQYF.

The rearrangement links TRBV2 to TRBJ2-1, with D perhaps matching TRBD2 (5 bases). The CDR3 spans 13 residues. The germline V and J ends were trimmed by 5 bases and 2 bases, with 7 bases remaining between them. Per the germline V gene, CDR1 is SNHLY and CDR2 is FYNNEI. CDR3 region: CASSRTPYNEQFF. The CDR3 DNA sequence: TGTGCCAGCAGTCGGACTCCCTACAATGAGCAGTTCTTC.

The J gene is TRBJ2-4, the V gene TRBV16, with a tentative D call TRBD1 (5 bases). The CDR3 has 16 amino acids. V was clipped by 0 bases and J by 0 bases, with 9 bases between them. CDR1 is KGHSY, CDR2 FQNENV, per germline. DNA for the CDR3: TGTGCCAGCAGCCAATCGACAGTTCTAGCCAAAAACATTCAGTACTTC. Its protein is CASSQSTVLAKNIQYF.

DNA for the CDR3: TGTGCCAGTAGTCGTTATGGGGGGGGCACTTACGAGCAGTACTTC. It codes for CASSRYGGGTYEQYF. The gene calls are TRBV19 and TRBJ2-7; weak D call: TRBD2 (7 bases). Per the germline V gene, CDR1 is LNHDA and CDR2 is SQIVND (reference sequence). The CDR3 covers 15 residues. V lost 5 bases and J lost 4, with 18 bases in between.

The gene calls are TRBV7-9 and TRBJ1-1; TRBD1 aligns across 7 bases. The CDR3 contains 15 residues. V was clipped by 5 bases and J by 5 bases; unmatched bases: 11. Germline V gene sequence: CDR1 SEHNR, CDR2 FQNEAQ (reference sequence). CDR3 sequence (DNA): TGTGCCAGCAGCGATAACCGACAGGGTGGGACTGAAGCTTTCTTT. Its protein product is CASSDNRQGGTEAFF.

V is TRBV27 and J is TRBJ2-2; 10 bases map to TRBD2. V lost 1 base to trimming and J lost 5 bases; unmatched junction nucleotides: 4. CDR1 MNHEY and CDR2 SMNVEV come from the germline V gene (reference sequence). This CDR3 region has 16 residues. The CDR3 region has the DNA TGTGCCAGCAGTTTATTTCTAGCGGGGGCAACCGGGGAGCTGTTTTTT. Translation gives CASSLFLAGATGELFF.

This chain joins TRBV27 and TRBJ2-3; unclear D gene. Trimming pared 3 bases from V and 2 bases from J, leaving 12 bases between. Germline assignment: CDR1 MNHEY and CDR2 SMNVEV (reference sequence). This CDR3 has 15 residues. Here the CDR3 DNA reads TGTGCCAGCAGTTTTGGGCCCACGTACACAGATACGCAGTATTTT. Protein: CASSFGPTYTDTQYF.

The chain has TRBV27 and TRBJ2-7; D remains unclear. V lost 5 bases to trimming and J lost 0 bases, with 8 bases between them. Germline CDR1 MNHEY, CDR2 SMNVEV (reference sequence). This CDR3 region has 13 residues. The CDR3 DNA sequence: TGTGCCAGCAGTATTGGGCCCTCCTACGAGCAGTACTTC. Its translation: CASSIGPSYEQYF.

V usage is TRBV7-6 and J usage is TRBJ2-1; 11 nucleotides agree with TRBD2. The length of the CDR3 is 15 residues. Germline-derived CDR1 and CDR2 are SGHVS and FNYEAQ. After removal of 0 bases from V and 7 bases from J, the junction contained 2 bases not matched to a gene. In nucleotides, the CDR3 is TGTGCCAGCAGCTTAGCTCTAGCGGGGGGTAATGAGCAGTTCTTC. It encodes CASSLALAGGNEQFF.

This clone was seen more than once but under ten times. This chain uses TRBV4-1 with TRBJ1-4; D is perhaps TRBD1 (5 bases). Germline V gives CDR1 MGHRA, CDR2 YSYEKL. Deletions cut 2 bases from V and 8 bases from J, with 18 bases between. The CDR3 runs 16 residues. The CDR3 reads CASSQITLQGREKLFF. The CDR3 region has the DNA TGCGCCAGCAGCCAAATTACGTTGCAGGGTAGGGAAAAACTGTTTTTT.

The chain has TRBV18 and TRBJ1-4; no definite D call. Germline V lookup: CDR1 KGHSH, CDR2 LQKENI. Deletions cut 3 bases from V and 8 bases from J, with 16 bases between. The CDR3 is 15 residues long. The CDR3 sequence is CASSPRRADGEKLFF. The DNA for the CDR3 is TGTGCCAGCTCACCCCGGCGGGCAGATGGGGAAAAACTGTTTTTT.

This chain uses TRBV6-5 with TRBJ2-1, with a tentative D call TRBD1 (5 bases). In germline, CDR1 is MNHEY, CDR2 SVGAGI. The CDR3 totals 13 residues. The V and J ends lost 4 bases and 4 bases respectively, with 8 bases between them. The CDR3: CASSLQGYNEQFF. In DNA form, the CDR3 reads TGTGCCAGCAGTTTGCAGGGATACAATGAGCAGTTCTTC.

The J gene is TRBJ2-2, the V gene TRBV7-2; TRBD2 matches at 9 bases. With V trimmed by 8 bases and J by 5 bases, 6 bases remained unmatched. CDR3 size: 14 residues. The V gene's germline CDR1 is SGHTA and CDR2 FQGNSA. CDR3 region: CASRLAESTGELFF. Here the CDR3 DNA reads TGTGCCAGCCGACTAGCGGAATCTACCGGGGAGCTGTTTTTT.

This clone was picked up one time. This chain uses TRBV5-1 with TRBJ2-1; TRBD2 matches 10 bases. Germline V gene sequence: CDR1 SGHRS, CDR2 YFSETQ. V lost 4 bases to trimming and J lost 12 bases; unmatched junction nucleotides: 10. This CDR3 spans 14 amino acids. This CDR3 is CASSASSGGLGQFF. In nucleotides, the CDR3 is TGCGCCAGCAGCGCGTCTAGCGGGGGTCTAGGGCAGTTCTTC. Using reference TRBV5-1 and TRBJ2-1 for the parts outside the CDR3, the full variable domain is KAGVTQTPRYLIKTRGQQVTLSCSPISGHRSVSWYQQTPGQGLQFLFEYFSETQRNKGNFPGRFSGRQFSNSRSEMNVSTLELGDSALYLCASSASSGGLGQFFGPGTRLTVL.

This chain uses TRBV5-1 with TRBJ2-7; maybe TRBD2 (5 bases). The germline gives CDR1 SGHRS, CDR2 YFSETQ. CDR3 length equals 12 residues. The V end was cut by 4 bases, the J end by 1 base, with 6 bases between. The CDR3, as DNA: TGCGCCAGCAGCACGGGATCCTACGAGCAGTACTTC. Its protein product is CASSTGSYEQYF.

This clone was detected only once. The chain links TRBV7-2 to TRBJ2-5, with TRBD2 matching over 7 bases. The V gene end was trimmed by 3 bases and the J gene end by 3 bases; junction bases not matched to a gene: 4. CDR3 length: 14 amino acids. Germline-derived CDR1 and CDR2 are SGHTA and FQGNSA. CDR3 in DNA: TGTGCCAGCAGCTTGTCTAGCGGCAAAGAGACCCAGTACTTC. This gives the protein CASSLSSGKETQYF.

The rearrangement uses TRBV5-4 and TRBJ2-5, with 7 bases lining up with TRBD1. Germline CDR1 SGHNT, CDR2 YYREEE (reference sequence). This CDR3 region has 14 residues. After removal of 1 base from V and 5 bases from J, the junction contained 5 bases not matched to a gene. The CDR3 nucleotides read TGTGCCAGCAGCTTGTCGACAGGGCCGGAGACCCAGTACTTC. Its translation: CASSLSTGPETQYF.

The chain has TRBV18 and TRBJ2-3; 8 positions agree with TRBD2. CDR1 is KGHSH and CDR2 is LQKENI in the germline V gene. The CDR3 sequence is 16 residues long. The trim removed 2 bases at V and 2 bases at J, leaving 6 bases unmatched. CDR3 protein: CASSPTGGPITDTQYF. CDR3 coding DNA: TGTGCCAGCTCACCAACGGGGGGGCCGATCACAGATACGCAGTATTTT. Complete variable domain (other parts from reference TRBV18 and TRBJ2-3): NAGVMQNPRHLVRRRGQEARLRCSPMKGHSHVYWYRQLPEEGLKFMVYLQKENIIDESGMPKERFSAEFPKEGPSILRIQQVVRGDSAAYFCASSPTGGPITDTQYFGPGTRLTVL.

Remarks on this clone: At one boundary the junction diverges from the germline segment, which might be a read error. The chain is built from TRBV12-3 or TRBV12-4 and TRBJ2-7; TRBD1 agrees at 7 bases. The CDR3 runs 11 residues. The CDR3 spells CASRDRDSPFF. The CDR3 DNA follows: TGTGCCAGCAGAGACCGGGACAGCCCTTTCTTC.

The chain carries TRBV29-1 and TRBJ2-1; D perhaps matches TRBD1 (6 bases). V was pared by 7 bases and J by 7 bases, with 11 bases between. Germline CDR1 and CDR2: SQVTM and ANQGSEA. The CDR3 is made up of 11 amino acids. The CDR3 bases are TGCAGCGACCGACAGGTGAATGAGCAGTTCTTC. This translates into CSDRQVNEQFF.